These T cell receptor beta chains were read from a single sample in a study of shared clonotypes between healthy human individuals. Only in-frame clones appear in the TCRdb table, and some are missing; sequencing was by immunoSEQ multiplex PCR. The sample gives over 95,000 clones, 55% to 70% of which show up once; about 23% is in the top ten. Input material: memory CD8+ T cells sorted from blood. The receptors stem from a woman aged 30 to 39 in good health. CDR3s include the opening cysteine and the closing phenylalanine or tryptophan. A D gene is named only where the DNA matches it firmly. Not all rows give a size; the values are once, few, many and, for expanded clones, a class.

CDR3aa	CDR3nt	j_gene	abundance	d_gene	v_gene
CASSDGAGDAADTQYF	TGTGCCAGCAGTGACGGGGCGGGAGATGCGGCAGATACGCAGTATTTT	TRBJ2-3	NA	TRBD2	TRBV6-4
CASSEAETGGPGELFF	TGTGCCAGCAGTGAAGCTGAGACAGGGGGGCCCGGGGAGCTGTTTTTT	TRBJ2-2	NA	TRBD1	TRBV6-4
CASSLLLSRETQYF	TGTGCCAGCAGCTTACTTCTCAGCCGGGAGACCCAGTACTTC	TRBJ2-5	NA	NA	TRBV7-8
CASSYPRPSYNEQFF	TGTGCCAGCAGTTACCCACGTCCTTCCTACAATGAGCAGTTCTTC	TRBJ2-1	NA	NA	TRBV28
CASSRGAAGAYEQYF	TGCGCCAGCAGCCGTGGGGCCGCTGGGGCTTACGAGCAGTACTTC	TRBJ2-7	NA	NA	TRBV5-1
CASSLSTGGHEQYF	TGTGCCAGCAGCTTGAGTACAGGGGGCCATGAGCAGTACTTC	TRBJ2-5	NA	TRBD1	TRBV7-9
CASSEGRVQYNEQFF	TGTGCCAGCAGTGAAGGCAGGGTTCAATACAATGAGCAGTTCTTC	TRBJ2-1	NA	NA	TRBV2
CASSLPFFVRYTF	TGTGCCAGCAGCTTACCATTTTTCGTCCGCTACACCTTC	TRBJ1-2	NA	NA	TRBV11-2
CASSPDIPNLGYTF	TGTGCCAGCAGTCCAGACATCCCGAACTTGGGCTACACCTTC	TRBJ1-2	few	NA	TRBV7-6
CASSFSRSNLNTEAFF	TGTGCCAGCAGTTTTAGCAGGTCCAATCTGAACACTGAAGCTTTCTTT	TRBJ1-1	once	NA	TRBV27
CASSRGAGEGETQYF	TGTGCCAGCAGTAGAGGGGCGGGAGAAGGAGAGACCCAGTACTTC	TRBJ2-5	few	TRBD2	TRBV6-1
CASRIRQGARTEAFF	TGTGCCAGCAGGATTCGACAGGGGGCGCGGACTGAAGCTTTCTTT	TRBJ1-1	NA	TRBD1	TRBV28
CARIFGLAVNTGELFF	TGTGCCAGGATTTTTGGACTAGCGGTAAACACCGGGGAGCTGTTTTTT	TRBJ2-2	NA	TRBD2	TRBV27
CATSTIRGSGANVLTF	TGTGCCACCAGCACGATCAGGGGTTCGGGGGCCAACGTCCTGACTTTC	TRBJ2-6	many	NA	TRBV15
CASSERAGDSYEQYF	TGTGCCAGCAGTGAACGAGCGGGAGATTCCTACGAGCAGTACTTC	TRBJ2-7	NA	TRBD2	TRBV2
CASSYGTSDTGELFF	TGTGCCAGCAGTTACGGGACTAGCGACACCGGGGAGCTGTTTTTT	TRBJ2-2	NA	TRBD2	TRBV6-4
CASSPLADAYNEQFF	TGTGCCAGCAGCCCACTAGCGGACGCCTACAATGAGCAGTTCTTC	TRBJ2-1	NA	TRBD2	TRBV6-5
CSGRENYGYTF	TGCAGCGGGAGGGAAAACTATGGCTACACCTTC	TRBJ1-2	NA	NA	TRBV29-1
CASSTSDRLDNEQFF	TGTGCCAGTAGTACCTCGGACAGACTTGACAATGAGCAGTTCTTC	TRBJ2-1	few	NA	TRBV19
CASSRGNTEAFF	TGTGCCAGCAGCCGGGGCAACACTGAAGCTTTCTTT	TRBJ1-1	few	NA	TRBV7-6
CASSLAGRGETQYF	TGTGCCAGCAGCTTAGCGGGGAGAGGAGAGACCCAGTACTTC	TRBJ2-5	NA	NA	TRBV7-6
CATSRESSGSYEQYF	TGTGCCACCAGCAGAGAATCTAGCGGGAGTTACGAGCAGTACTTC	TRBJ2-7	few	TRBD2	TRBV15
CASSNGEKGYGYTF	TGTGCCAGCAGCAACGGAGAAAAGGGCTATGGCTACACCTTC	TRBJ1-2	NA	NA	TRBV21-1
CASVTSVPYEQYF	TGTGCCAGCGTCACTAGCGTTCCATACGAGCAGTACTTC	TRBJ2-7	few	TRBD2	TRBV2
CASSDKRTGHEQYF	TGTGCCAGCAGTGACAAACGGACAGGGCACGAGCAGTACTTC	TRBJ2-7	NA	TRBD1	TRBV25-1
CASSVSGSGTEAFF	TGTGCCAGCAGCGTATCAGGGAGTGGGACTGAAGCTTTCTTT	TRBJ1-1	once	NA	TRBV9
CASSRSGISSYEQYF	TGTGCCAGCAGCCGGAGCGGGATCAGCTCCTACGAGCAGTACTTC	TRBJ2-7	NA	TRBD2	TRBV7-2
CASSDQGARTSAEEQYF	TGTGCCAGCAGTGATCAAGGGGCTAGGACTAGCGCGGAGGAGCAGTACTTC	TRBJ2-5	NA	TRBD2	TRBV25-1
CASSLGTAYNEQFF	TGTGCCAGCAGTTTAGGGACCGCCTACAATGAGCAGTTCTTC	TRBJ2-1	NA	NA	TRBV27
CASSRLPPPGDGYTF	TGTGCCAGCAGCCGACTCCCCCCCCCGGGCGATGGCTACACCTTC	TRBJ1-2	many	NA	TRBV27
CASSQDRRGPGFYNEQFF	TGTGCCAGCAGCCAAGATAGGAGAGGGCCGGGGTTCTACAATGAGCAGTTCTTC	TRBJ2-1	few	NA	TRBV14